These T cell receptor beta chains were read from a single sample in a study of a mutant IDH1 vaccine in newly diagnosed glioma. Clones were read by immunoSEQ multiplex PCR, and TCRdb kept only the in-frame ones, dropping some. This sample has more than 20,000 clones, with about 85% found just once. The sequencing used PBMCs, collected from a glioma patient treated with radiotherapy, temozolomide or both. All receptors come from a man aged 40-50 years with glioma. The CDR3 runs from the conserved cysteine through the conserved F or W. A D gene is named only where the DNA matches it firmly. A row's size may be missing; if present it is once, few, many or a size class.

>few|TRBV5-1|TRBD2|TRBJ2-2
CASSPGTSGISNTGELFF
TGCGCCAGCAGCCCGGGGACTAGCGGCATCTCGAACACCGGGGAGCTGTTTTTT
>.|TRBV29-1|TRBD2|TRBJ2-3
CSVLGTSGTDTQYF
TGCAGCGTCCTCGGGACTAGCGGCACAGATACGCAGTATTTT
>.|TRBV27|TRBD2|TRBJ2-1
CASSASGTYNEQFF
TGTGCCAGCAGCGCTAGCGGAACCTACAATGAGCAGTTCTTC
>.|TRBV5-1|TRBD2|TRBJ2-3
CASFTSGSPSTDTQYF
TGCGCCAGCTTTACTAGCGGGAGTCCTAGCACAGATACGCAGTATTTT
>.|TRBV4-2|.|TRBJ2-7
CASSQGQAPGLEQYF
TGTGCCAGCAGCCAAGGACAGGCCCCTGGGTTAGAGCAGTACTTC
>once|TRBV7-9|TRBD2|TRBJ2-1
CASSLAAGLAGYNEQFF
TGTGCCAGCAGCTTAGCGGCCGGATTAGCGGGTTACAATGAGCAGTTCTTC
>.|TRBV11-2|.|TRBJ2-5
CASSPLGRVMQETQYF
TGTGCCAGCAGCCCACTGGGACGTGTTATGCAAGAGACCCAGTACTTC
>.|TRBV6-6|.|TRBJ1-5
CASSYSQDSVNQPQHF
TGTGCCAGCAGTTACTCGCAGGACAGCGTCAATCAGCCCCAGCATTTT
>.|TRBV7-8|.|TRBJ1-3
CASSLDGSSGNTIYF
TGTGCCAGCAGCTTAGACGGCAGCTCTGGAAACACCATATATTTT
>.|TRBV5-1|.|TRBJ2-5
CASSLALSHGETQYF
TGCGCCAGCAGCTTGGCCCTTTCGCATGGGGAGACCCAGTACTTC
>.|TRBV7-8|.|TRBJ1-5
CASSLAPTEHNQPQHF
TGTGCCAGCAGCTTAGCGCCTACGGAACACAATCAGCCCCAGCATTTT
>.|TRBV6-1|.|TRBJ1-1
CASSEPDTEAFF
TGTGCCAGCAGTGAACCGGACACTGAAGCTTTCTTT
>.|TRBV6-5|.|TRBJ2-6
CASSERGANVLTF
TGTGCCAGCAGTGAACGTGGGGCCAACGTCCTGACTTTC
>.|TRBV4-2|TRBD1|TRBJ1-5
CASSSDRGVGQPQHF
TGTGCCAGCAGCTCGGACAGGGGAGTAGGTCAGCCCCAGCATTTT
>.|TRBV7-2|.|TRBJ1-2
CASTIGGGYTF
TGTGCCAGCACCATAGGGGGGGGCTACACCTTC
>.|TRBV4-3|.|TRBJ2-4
CASSQDPGPRGNIQYF
TGCGCCAGCAGCCAAGATCCGGGACCCAGGGGAAACATTCAGTACTTC
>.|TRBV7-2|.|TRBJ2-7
CASSRLWDPSYEQYF
TGTGCCAGCAGCCGCTTGTGGGACCCGAGCTACGAGCAGTACTTC
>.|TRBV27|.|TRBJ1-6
CASGVRNNSPLHF
TGTGCCAGCGGGGTCCGAAATAATTCACCCCTCCACTTT
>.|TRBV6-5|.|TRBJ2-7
CASSYNSPGSAGEQYF
TGTGCCAGCAGTTACAACTCACCTGGCTCCGCGGGCGAGCAGTACTTC
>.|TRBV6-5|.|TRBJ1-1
CASSNGGLTEAFF
TGTGCCAGCAGCAACGGGGGGTTGACTGAAGCTTTCTTT
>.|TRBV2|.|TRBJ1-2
CASRDTSSGYTF
TGTGCCAGCAGGGATACATCCTCTGGCTACACCTTC
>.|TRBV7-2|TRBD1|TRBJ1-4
CASSWATGENEKLFF
TGTGCCAGCAGCTGGGCGACAGGGGAGAATGAAAAACTGTTTTTT
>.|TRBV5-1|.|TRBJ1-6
CASSQDSVGNSPLHF
TGCGCCAGCAGCCAGGACAGCGTGGGGAATTCACCCCTCCACTTT
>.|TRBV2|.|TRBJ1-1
CASRDGQLGGTEAFF
TGTGCCAGCAGGGACGGACAGTTGGGGGGCACTGAAGCTTTCTTT
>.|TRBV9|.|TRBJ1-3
CASSVAGGRSGNTIYF
TGTGCCAGCAGCGTAGCCGGGGGCAGATCTGGAAACACCATATATTTT
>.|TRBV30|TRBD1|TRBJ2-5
CAWSGTGEKETQYF
TGTGCCTGGAGTGGGACAGGGGAGAAGGAGACCCAGTACTTC
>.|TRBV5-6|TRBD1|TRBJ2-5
CASSSEDRGQETQYF
TGTGCCAGCAGCTCCGAGGACAGGGGACAAGAGACCCAGTACTTC
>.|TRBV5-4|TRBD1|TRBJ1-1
CASSFGTGGTEAFF
TGTGCCAGCAGCTTTGGGACAGGGGGCACTGAAGCTTTCTTT
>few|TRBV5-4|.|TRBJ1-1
CASSSRVGDTEAFF
TGTGCCAGCAGCTCGCGGGTCGGGGACACTGAAGCTTTCTTT
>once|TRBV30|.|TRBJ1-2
CAWTGDWVSGYTF
TGTGCCTGGACCGGAGACTGGGTCTCTGGCTACACCTTC
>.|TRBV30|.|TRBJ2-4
CAWSVREFGAKNIQYF
TGTGCCTGGAGTGTACGGGAATTCGGAGCCAAAAACATTCAGTACTTC
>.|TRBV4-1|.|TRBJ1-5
CASSQVAGLEPQHF
TGCGCCAGCAGCCAAGTCGCGGGCTTGGAGCCCCAGCATTTT
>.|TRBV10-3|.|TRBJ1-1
CAITTGGNTEAFF
TGTGCCATCACTACGGGGGGCAACACTGAAGCTTTCTTT
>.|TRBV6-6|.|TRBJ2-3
CASSAFGDTQYF
TGTGCCAGCAGTGCCTTCGGAGATACGCAGTATTTT
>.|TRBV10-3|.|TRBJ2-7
CAIRRDLSSYEQYF
TGTGCCATCAGGAGGGACCTGAGCTCCTACGAGCAGTACTTC
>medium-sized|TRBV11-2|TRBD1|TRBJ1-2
CASSPRTDRGYGYTF
TGTGCCAGCAGCCCGAGAACCGACAGGGGTTATGGCTACACCTTC
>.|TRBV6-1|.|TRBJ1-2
CASSARSDLDYTF
TGTGCCAGCAGCGCCCGCTCGGATCTGGACTACACCTTC
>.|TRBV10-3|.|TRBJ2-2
CAISESWTSNTGELFF
TGTGCCATCAGTGAGTCCTGGACCTCGAACACCGGGGAGCTGTTTTTT
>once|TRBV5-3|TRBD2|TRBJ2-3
CARSLFPSAGVITDTQYF
TGTGCCAGAAGCTTATTCCCCTCTGCGGGGGTCATCACAGATACGCAGTATTTT
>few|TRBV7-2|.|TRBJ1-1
CASSLSPAFF
TGTGCCAGCAGCCTAAGTCCAGCTTTCTTT
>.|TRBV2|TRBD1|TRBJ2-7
CASKLGTGSYEQYF
TGTGCCAGCAAGCTCGGGACAGGGTCCTACGAGCAGTACTTC
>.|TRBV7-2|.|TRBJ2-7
CASSGGLGNRQYF
TGTGCCAGCAGCGGGGGACTGGGCAATAGGCAGTACTTC
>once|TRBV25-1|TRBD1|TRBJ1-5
CASSPFPGQGPSNQPQHF
TGTGCCAGCAGTCCTTTTCCGGGACAGGGACCTAGCAATCAGCCCCAGCATTTT